This T cell receptor (beta chain) came from a study of OX40 agonist ivuxolimab in advanced cancers. The wider study: Prior therapy, whether anti-PD-1, anti-PD-L1 or anti-CTLA-4, was allowed, and roughly 40% had some.

The CDR3 length is 16 residues. V lost 1 base, J lost 0 bases, and 11 bases lay in between. CDR1 is SGHVS and CDR2 is FNYEAQ in the germline V gene. General observations from the study: Among expanded peripheral T cells, antigen specificity went undetermined. Certain nonresponding patients likewise had low normalized T-cell clonal expansion.

With autoimmune disease history or systemic immunosuppression, patients were excluded. Data came from immunoSEQ multiplex PCR; TCRdb stores just in-frame clones and leaves some out. Here the sample spans some 100,000 clones, 94% being singletons. Concerning this clone itself: No antigen is known for it.

Source: CD4+ or CD8+ T cells sorted from blood, taken in a trial of the OX40 agonist ivuxolimab. The J gene is TRBJ2-3, the V gene TRBV7-6; a possible D gene is TRBD2 (6 bases). This TCR was recovered from an adult with an advanced solid tumor such as melanoma, head and neck, liver or kidney cancer. The CDR3 is CASSLDLAESTDTQYF. The CDR3 region has the DNA TGTGCCAGCAGCTTAGACTTAGCGGAGAGCACAGATACGCAGTATTTT.